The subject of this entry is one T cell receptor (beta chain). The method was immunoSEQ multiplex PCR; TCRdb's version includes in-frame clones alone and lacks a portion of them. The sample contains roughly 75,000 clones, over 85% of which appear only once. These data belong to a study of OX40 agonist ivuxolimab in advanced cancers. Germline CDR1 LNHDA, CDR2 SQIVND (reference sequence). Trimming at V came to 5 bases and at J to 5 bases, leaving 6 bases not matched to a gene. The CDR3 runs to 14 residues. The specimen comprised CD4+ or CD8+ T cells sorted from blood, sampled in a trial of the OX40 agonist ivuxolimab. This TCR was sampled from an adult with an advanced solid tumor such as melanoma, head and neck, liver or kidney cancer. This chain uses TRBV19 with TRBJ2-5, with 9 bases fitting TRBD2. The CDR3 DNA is TGTGCCAGTAGTGCCAGCGGGGGGAGTGAGACCCAGTACTTC. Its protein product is CASSASGGSETQYF.